A single sample gave rise to the 6 T cell receptor beta chains below, sequenced in a study of somatic mutations in cytotoxic T cells in rheumatoid arthritis (dated by TCRdb to about 2017). Receptor amplification or capture employed the immunoSEQ multiplex PCR assay. Imported from immuneACCESS, the table was reduced by TCRdb to in-frame sequences with V and J called. These copies leave out some clones; in studies compared against another copy, an unresolved V gene accounts for under half, and the cause of the remainder is not known. For this sample there are around 20,000 clones; 80% to 90% appear just once. The ten top clones hold about 14% of the sample. Material for sequencing was CD8+ T cells sorted from blood. These receptors were collected from an adult with rheumatoid arthritis.

The table lists this clone with a few counts. The rearrangement joins TRBV11-2 to TRBJ1-3; D unclear. The CDR3 has 16 amino acids. With 2 bases removed from V and 0 bases from J, the gap between germline ends came to 11 bases. Germline CDR1 SGHAT, CDR2 FQNNGV. The CDR3 DNA reads TGTGCCAGCAGCTTACTGGGTCTGGACTCTGGAAACACCATATATTTT. Protein product: CASSLLGLDSGNTIYF. The full variable domain, in which reference TRBV11-2 and TRBJ1-3 provide the parts outside the CDR3, is EAGVAQSPRYKIIEKRQSVAFWCNPISGHATLYWYQQILGQGPKLLIQFQNNGVVDDSQLPKDRFSAERLKGVDSTLKIQPAKLEDSAVYLCASSLLGLDSGNTIYFGEGSWLTVV.

The chain carries TRBV6-5 and TRBJ1-5; the D gene is possibly TRBD1 (5 bases). CDR1 and CDR2 from the germline V gene are MNHEY and SVGAGI. V gave up 6 bases and J gave up 0 bases, with 12 bases separating them. The CDR3 contains 15 residues. CDR3 sequence (DNA): TGTGCCAGCAGCCCCCGGCAGGGTAGCAATCAGCCCCAGCATTTT. Its translation: CASSPRQGSNQPQHF.

The V gene is TRBV6-1, the J gene TRBJ2-3; TRBD2 might be the D (6 bases). The V and J ends lost 6 bases and 12 bases respectively, with 16 bases between them. This CDR3 spans 12 amino acids. Germline values: CDR1 MNHNS, CDR2 SASEGT. CDR3 sequence: CASRSAGPRQYF. In nucleotides, the CDR3 is TGTGCCAGCAGATCGGCGGGACCCCGCCAGTATTTT.

The chain employs TRBV6-6 and TRBJ2-3; 9 bases fit TRBD1. Germline V gene sequence: CDR1 MNHNY, CDR2 SVGAGI (reference sequence). V lost 8 bases, J lost 7 bases, and 7 bases stayed unmatched. The CDR3 totals 13 residues. The CDR3 loop is CASGTGGANTQYF. The CDR3 DNA sequence: TGTGCCAGCGGAACAGGGGGCGCAAATACGCAGTATTTT.

This clone was observed a single time. This rearrangement joins TRBV5-8 to TRBJ1-5; TRBD1 aligns across 9 bases. The germline CDR1 and CDR2 sequences are SGHTS and YDEGEE. The CDR3 totals 19 residues. The V gene end was trimmed by 0 bases and the J gene end by 6 bases; junction bases not matched to a gene: 16. The CDR3: CASSLGGTGIGGLGQPQHF. CDR3 nucleotides: TGTGCCAGCAGCTTGGGAGGGACAGGGATTGGAGGTTTGGGTCAGCCCCAGCATTTT.

V usage is TRBV6-5 and J usage is TRBJ2-7; tentatively, D is TRBD2 (5 bases). Germline-derived CDR1 and CDR2 are MNHEY and SVGAGI. The germline V and J ends were trimmed by 8 bases and 2 bases, with 16 bases remaining between them. The CDR3 spans 14 residues. CDR3 DNA: TGTGCCAGCCAACCCTATGGGAGTCCCTACGAGCAGTACTTC. Its protein product is CASQPYGSPYEQYF.